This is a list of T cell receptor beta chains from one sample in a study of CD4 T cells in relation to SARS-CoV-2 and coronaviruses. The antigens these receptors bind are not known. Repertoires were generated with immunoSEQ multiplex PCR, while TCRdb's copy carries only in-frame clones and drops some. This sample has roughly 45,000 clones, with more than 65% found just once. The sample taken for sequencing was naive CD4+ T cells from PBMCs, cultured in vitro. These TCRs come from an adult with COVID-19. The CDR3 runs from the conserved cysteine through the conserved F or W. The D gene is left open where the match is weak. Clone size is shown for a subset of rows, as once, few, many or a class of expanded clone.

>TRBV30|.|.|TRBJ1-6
CAWSQEGLPSYNSPLHF
TGTGCCTGGAGTCAGGAGGGTTTACCCTCCTATAATTCACCCCTCCACTTT
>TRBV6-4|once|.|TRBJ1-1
CASSPDLWNTEAFF
TGTGCCAGCAGTCCGGACTTGTGGAACACTGAAGCTTTCTTT
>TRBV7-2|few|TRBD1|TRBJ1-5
CASSLGGDSQPQHF
TGTGCCAGCAGCTTAGGGGGGGACAGTCAGCCCCAGCATTTT
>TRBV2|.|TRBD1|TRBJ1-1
CASRGDRVTEAFF
TGTGCCAGCAGGGGGGACAGGGTTACTGAAGCTTTCTTT
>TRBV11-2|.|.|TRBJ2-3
CASSPFAGIDTQYF
TGTGCCAGCAGTCCTTTTGCGGGTATAGATACGCAGTATTTT
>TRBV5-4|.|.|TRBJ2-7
CASSLGAPGLAYEQYF
TGTGCCAGCAGCTTGGGAGCGCCAGGGCTCGCCTACGAGCAGTACTTC
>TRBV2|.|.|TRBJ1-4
CASSKRPTGTTNEKLFF
TGTGCCAGCAGTAAAAGACCCACGGGGACAACTAATGAAAAACTGTTTTTT
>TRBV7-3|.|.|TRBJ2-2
CASTKGNTGELFF
TGTGCCAGCACTAAGGGGAACACCGGGGAGCTGTTTTTT
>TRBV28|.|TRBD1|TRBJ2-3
CASRPQGVIHDTQYF
TGTGCCAGCCGGCCGCAGGGGGTCATTCACGATACGCAGTATTTT
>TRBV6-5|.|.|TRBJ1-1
CASSSDRVNMNTEAFF
TGTGCCAGCAGTTCGGACCGCGTAAATATGAACACTGAAGCTTTCTTT
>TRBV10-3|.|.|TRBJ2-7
CAISSGQGRYEQYF
TGTGCCATCAGTTCGGGACAAGGTCGCTACGAGCAGTACTTC
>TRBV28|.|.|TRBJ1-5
CASSLIDSANQPQHF
TGTGCCAGCAGTTTAATTGACTCCGCGAATCAGCCCCAGCATTTT
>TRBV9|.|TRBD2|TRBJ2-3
CASSRLAGPDTQYF
TGTGCCAGCAGTAGACTAGCGGGGCCAGATACGCAGTATTTT
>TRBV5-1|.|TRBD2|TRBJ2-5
CASSLAGGEETQYF
TGCGCCAGCAGCTTAGCGGGAGGGGAGGAGACCCAGTACTTC
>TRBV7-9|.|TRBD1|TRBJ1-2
CASSLGQPINYGYTF
TGTGCCAGCAGCCTGGGACAGCCGATTAACTATGGCTACACCTTC
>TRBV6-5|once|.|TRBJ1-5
CASRKTANQPQHF
TGTGCCAGCAGGAAGACAGCGAATCAGCCCCAGCATTTT
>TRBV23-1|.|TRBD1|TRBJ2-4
CASSGTALIQYF
TGCGCCAGCAGCGGGACAGCGTTAATTCAGTACTTC
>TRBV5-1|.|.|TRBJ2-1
CASSFLDGTYNEQFF
TGCGCCAGCAGCTTTCTAGACGGTACCTACAATGAGCAGTTCTTC
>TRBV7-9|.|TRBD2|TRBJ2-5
CASSLVGTSDQETQYF
TGTGCCAGCAGCTTAGTGGGGACTAGCGACCAAGAGACCCAGTACTTC
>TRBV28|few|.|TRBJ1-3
CASSLGQSSGNTIYF
TGTGCCAGCAGTTTAGGACAGAGCTCTGGAAACACCATATATTTT
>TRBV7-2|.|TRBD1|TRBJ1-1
CASSFTGGLRITEAFF
TGTGCCAGCAGCTTTACAGGGGGCCTTAGGATCACTGAAGCTTTCTTT
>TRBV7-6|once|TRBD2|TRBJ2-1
CASSLGTSGGFSYNEQFF
TGTGCCAGCAGCTTAGGGACTAGCGGGGGGTTCTCCTACAATGAGCAGTTCTTC